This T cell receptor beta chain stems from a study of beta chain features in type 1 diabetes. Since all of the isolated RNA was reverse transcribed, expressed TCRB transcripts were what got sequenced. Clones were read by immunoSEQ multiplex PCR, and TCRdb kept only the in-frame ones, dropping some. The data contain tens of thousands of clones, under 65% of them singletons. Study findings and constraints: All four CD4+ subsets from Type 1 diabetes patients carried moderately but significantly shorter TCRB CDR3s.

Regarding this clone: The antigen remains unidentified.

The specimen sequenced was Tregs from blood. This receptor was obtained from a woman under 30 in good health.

CDR3 nucleotides: TGTGCCAGCAGCTTGTTACAGGGGGCGGAAGAGACCCAGTACTTC. Its translation is CASSLLQGAEETQYF. The V and J genes are TRBV5-4 and TRBJ2-5; 9 bases fit TRBD1. Germline V CDR1 and CDR2: SGHNT, YYREEE (reference sequence). CDR3 length equals 15 residues. After removal of 1 base from V and 3 bases from J, the junction contained 4 bases not matched to a gene.